This T cell receptor (beta chain) was sequenced for a study of PD-1 blockade in mismatch repair-deficient tumors. This CDR3 is 18 amino acids long. Germline V CDR1 and CDR2: SGHNT, YENEEA. V trimming: 4 bases; J trimming: 4 bases; junction bases outside the gene matches: 12. PCR or immunohistochemistry showed mismatch repair deficiency in every enrolled patient. The data were produced by immunoSEQ multiplex PCR, yet TCRdb's version contains in-frame clones alone and is incomplete. The profile shows about 16,000 clones, roughly four fifths of them singletons. The J gene is TRBJ2-1, the V gene TRBV11-3; 11 bases match TRBD2. Material: PBMCs, obtained 4 weeks after starting pembrolizumab. The TCR was taken from an adult with mismatch repair-deficient cancer. The CDR3 bases are TGTGCCAGCAGCTCCAACTTAGCCGGGACTAGCGGTTACAATGAGCAGTTCTTC. Encoded protein: CASSSNLAGTSGYNEQFF.